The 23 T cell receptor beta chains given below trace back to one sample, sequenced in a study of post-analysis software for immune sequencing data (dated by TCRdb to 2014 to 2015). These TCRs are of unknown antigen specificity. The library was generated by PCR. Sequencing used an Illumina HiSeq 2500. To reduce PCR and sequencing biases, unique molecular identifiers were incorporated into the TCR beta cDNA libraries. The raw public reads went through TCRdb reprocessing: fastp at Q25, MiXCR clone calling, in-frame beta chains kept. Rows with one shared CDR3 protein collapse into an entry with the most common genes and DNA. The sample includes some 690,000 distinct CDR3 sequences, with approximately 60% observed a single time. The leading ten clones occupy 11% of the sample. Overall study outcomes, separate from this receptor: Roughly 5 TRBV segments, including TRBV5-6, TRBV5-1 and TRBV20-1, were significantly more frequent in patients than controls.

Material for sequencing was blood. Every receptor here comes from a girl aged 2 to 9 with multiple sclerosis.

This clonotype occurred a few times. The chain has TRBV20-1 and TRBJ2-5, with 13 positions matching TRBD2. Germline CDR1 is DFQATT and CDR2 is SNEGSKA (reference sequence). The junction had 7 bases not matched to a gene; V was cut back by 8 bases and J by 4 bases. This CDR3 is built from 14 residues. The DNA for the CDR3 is TGCAGTCCAACTAGCGGGAGGGCCGGAGAGACCCAGTACTTC. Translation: CSPTSGRAGETQYF.

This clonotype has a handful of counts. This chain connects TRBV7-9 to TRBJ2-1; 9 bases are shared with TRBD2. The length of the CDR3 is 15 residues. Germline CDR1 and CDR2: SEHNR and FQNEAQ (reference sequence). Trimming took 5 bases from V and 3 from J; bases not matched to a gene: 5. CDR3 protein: CASSPRTSDYNEQFF. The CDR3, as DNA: TGTGCCAGCAGCCCCCGGACTAGCGACTACAATGAGCAGTTCTTC.

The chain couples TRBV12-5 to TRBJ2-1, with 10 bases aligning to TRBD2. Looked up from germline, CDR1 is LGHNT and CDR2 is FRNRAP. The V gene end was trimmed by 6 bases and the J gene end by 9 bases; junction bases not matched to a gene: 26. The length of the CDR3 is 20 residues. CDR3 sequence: CASGLRGVRGLAAARVEQFF. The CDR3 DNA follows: TGTGCTAGTGGCCTCAGAGGAGTTCGAGGACTAGCGGCGGCGAGGGTTGAGCAGTTCTTC.

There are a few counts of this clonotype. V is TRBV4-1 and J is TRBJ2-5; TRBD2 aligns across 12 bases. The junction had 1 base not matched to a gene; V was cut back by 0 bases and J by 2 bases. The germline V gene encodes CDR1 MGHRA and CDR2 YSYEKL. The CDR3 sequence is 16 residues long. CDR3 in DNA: TGCGCCAGCAGCCAAGAACTAGCGGGGGGACAAGAGACCCAGTACTTC. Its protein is CASSQELAGGQETQYF.

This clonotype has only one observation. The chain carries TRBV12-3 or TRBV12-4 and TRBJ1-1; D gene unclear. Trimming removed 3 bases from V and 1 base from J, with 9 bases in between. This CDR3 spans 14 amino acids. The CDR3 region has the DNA TGTGCCAGCAGTTTTGAGGGCAAGAACACTGAAGCTTTCTTT. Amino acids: CASSFEGKNTEAFF.

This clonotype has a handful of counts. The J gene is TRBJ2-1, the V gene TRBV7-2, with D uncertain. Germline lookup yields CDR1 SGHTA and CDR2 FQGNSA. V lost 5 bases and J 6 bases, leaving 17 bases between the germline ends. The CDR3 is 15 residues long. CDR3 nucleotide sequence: TGTGCCAGCAGCCAAGATGCACGGCCAAGCAATGAGCAGTTCTTC. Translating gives CASSQDARPSNEQFF.

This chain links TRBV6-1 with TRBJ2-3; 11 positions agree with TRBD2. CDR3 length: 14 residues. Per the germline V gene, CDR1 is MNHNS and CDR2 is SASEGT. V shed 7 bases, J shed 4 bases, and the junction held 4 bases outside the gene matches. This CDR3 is CASTGTSGSDTQYF. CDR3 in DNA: TGTGCCAGCACCGGGACTAGCGGATCAGATACGCAGTATTTT.

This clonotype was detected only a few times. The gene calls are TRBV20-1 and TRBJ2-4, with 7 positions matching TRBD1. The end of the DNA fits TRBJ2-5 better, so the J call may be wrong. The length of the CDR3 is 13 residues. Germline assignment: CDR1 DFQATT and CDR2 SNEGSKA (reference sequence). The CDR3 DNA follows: TGCAGTGCTGCTGACAGGGCGGCAGAGACCCAGTACTTC. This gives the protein CSAADRAAETQYF.

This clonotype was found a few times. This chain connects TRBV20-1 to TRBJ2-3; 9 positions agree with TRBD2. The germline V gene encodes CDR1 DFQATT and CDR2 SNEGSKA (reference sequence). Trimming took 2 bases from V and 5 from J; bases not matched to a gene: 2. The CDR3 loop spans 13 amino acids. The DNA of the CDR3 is TGCAGTGCTAGAAGTAGCGGGGGAGATACGCAGTATTTT. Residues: CSARSSGGDTQYF.

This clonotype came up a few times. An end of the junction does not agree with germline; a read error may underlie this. CDR3 nucleotides: TGTGCCAGCACCCTACAGGGGAGCTCCTACAGTGAGCAGTTCTTC. It codes for CASTLQGSSYSEQFF. The V gene is TRBV6-6, the J gene TRBJ2-1; TRBD1 agrees at 7 bases. Germline V CDR1 and CDR2: MNHNY, SVGAGI (reference sequence). The CDR3 runs to 15 residues.

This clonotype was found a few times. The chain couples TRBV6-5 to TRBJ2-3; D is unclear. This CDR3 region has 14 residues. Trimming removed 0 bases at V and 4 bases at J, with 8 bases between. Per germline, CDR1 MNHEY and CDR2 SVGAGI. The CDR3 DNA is TGTGCCAGCAGTTACTCTGTGGCGCCAGATACGCAGTATTTT. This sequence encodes CASSYSVAPDTQYF.

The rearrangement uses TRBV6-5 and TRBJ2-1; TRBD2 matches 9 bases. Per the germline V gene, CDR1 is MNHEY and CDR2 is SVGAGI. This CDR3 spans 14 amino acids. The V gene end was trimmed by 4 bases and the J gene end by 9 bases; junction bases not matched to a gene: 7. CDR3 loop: CASSSGLAEGEQFF. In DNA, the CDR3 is TGTGCCAGCAGTTCGGGACTAGCAGAAGGTGAGCAGTTCTTC.

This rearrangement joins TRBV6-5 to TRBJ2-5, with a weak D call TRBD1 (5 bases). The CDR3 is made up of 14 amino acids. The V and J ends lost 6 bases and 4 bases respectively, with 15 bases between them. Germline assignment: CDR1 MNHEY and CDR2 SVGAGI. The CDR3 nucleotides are TGTGCCAGCAGCCCAGTTTTGGGGCGAGAGACCCAGTACTTC. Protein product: CASSPVLGRETQYF.

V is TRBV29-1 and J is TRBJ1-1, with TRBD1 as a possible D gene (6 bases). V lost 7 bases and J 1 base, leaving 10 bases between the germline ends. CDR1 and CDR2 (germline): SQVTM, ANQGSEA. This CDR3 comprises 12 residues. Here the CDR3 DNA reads TGCAGCGCTGAGGGGGAGAACACTGAAGCTTTCTTT. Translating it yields CSAEGENTEAFF. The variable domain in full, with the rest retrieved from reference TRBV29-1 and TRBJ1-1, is SAVISQKPSRDICQRGTSLTIQCQVDSQVTMMFWYRQQPGQSLTLIATANQGSEATYESGFVIDKFPISRPNLTFSTLTVSNMSPEDSSIYLCSAEGENTEAFFGQGTRLTVV.

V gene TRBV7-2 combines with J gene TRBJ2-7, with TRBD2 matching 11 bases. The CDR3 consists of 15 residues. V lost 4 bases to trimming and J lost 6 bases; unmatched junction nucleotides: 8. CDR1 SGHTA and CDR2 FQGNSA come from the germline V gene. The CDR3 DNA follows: TGTGCCAGCAGCTCGCAAACGGGACTAGCGGTCGAGCAGTACTTC. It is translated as CASSSQTGLAVEQYF.

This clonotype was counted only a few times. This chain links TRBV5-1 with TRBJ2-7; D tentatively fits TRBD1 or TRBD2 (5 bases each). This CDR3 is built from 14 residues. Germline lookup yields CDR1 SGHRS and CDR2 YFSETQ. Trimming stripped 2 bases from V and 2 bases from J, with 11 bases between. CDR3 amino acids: CASSFEGSAYEQYF. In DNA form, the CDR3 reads TGCGCCAGCAGCTTTGAGGGGTCCGCCTACGAGCAGTACTTC.

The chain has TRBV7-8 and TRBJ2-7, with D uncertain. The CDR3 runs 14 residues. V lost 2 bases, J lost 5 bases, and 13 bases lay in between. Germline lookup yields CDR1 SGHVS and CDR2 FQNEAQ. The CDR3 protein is CASSLISLGHEQYF. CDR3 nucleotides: TGTGCCAGCAGCTTAATCTCTCTGGGCCACGAGCAGTACTTC.

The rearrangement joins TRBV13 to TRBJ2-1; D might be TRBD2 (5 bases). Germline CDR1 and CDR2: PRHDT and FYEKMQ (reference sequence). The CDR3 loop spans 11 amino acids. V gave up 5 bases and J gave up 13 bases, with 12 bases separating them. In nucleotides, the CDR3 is TGTGCCAGCAGCCGTCTAGCCGGTCAGTTCTTC. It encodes CASSRLAGQFF.

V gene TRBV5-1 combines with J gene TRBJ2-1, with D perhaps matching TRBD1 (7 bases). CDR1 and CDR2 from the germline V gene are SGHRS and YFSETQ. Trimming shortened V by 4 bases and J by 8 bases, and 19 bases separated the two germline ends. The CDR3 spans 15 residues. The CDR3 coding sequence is TGCGCCAGCAGCCCGGGACTCCCAAGGGGGCATGAGCAGTTCTTC. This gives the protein CASSPGLPRGHEQFF.

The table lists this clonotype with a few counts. This CDR3 reads CASSFGAGGGEQYF. In DNA, the CDR3 is TGTGCCAGCAGTTTCGGGGCGGGAGGTGGCGAGCAGTACTTC. The chain joins TRBV12-3 or TRBV12-4 to TRBJ2-7, with 8 bases aligning to TRBD2. Trimming removed 3 bases from V and 6 bases from J; junction bases left unmatched: 7. The CDR3 is 14 residues long.

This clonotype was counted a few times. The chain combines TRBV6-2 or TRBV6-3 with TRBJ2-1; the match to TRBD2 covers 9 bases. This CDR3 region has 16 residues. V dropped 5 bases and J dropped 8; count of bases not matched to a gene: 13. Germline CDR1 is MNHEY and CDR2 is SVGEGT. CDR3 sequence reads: CASSPSRGLATDEQFF. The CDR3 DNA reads TGTGCCAGCAGTCCATCAAGGGGACTAGCTACCGATGAGCAGTTCTTC.

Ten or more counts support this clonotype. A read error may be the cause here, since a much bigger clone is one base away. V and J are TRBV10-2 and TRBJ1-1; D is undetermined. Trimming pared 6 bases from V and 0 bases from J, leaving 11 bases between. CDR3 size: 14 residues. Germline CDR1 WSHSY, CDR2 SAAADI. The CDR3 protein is CASREDGMNTEAFF. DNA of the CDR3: TGCGCCAGCAGGGAGGATGGGATGAACACTGAAGCTTTCTTT.

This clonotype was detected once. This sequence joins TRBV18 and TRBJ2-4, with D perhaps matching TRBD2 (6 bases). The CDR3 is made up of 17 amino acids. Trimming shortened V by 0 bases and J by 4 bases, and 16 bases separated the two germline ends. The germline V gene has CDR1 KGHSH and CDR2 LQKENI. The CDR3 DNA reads TGTGCCAGCTCACCACCGATAGGCGGGGAAGATAAAAACATTCAGTACTTC. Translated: CASSPPIGGEDKNIQYF.